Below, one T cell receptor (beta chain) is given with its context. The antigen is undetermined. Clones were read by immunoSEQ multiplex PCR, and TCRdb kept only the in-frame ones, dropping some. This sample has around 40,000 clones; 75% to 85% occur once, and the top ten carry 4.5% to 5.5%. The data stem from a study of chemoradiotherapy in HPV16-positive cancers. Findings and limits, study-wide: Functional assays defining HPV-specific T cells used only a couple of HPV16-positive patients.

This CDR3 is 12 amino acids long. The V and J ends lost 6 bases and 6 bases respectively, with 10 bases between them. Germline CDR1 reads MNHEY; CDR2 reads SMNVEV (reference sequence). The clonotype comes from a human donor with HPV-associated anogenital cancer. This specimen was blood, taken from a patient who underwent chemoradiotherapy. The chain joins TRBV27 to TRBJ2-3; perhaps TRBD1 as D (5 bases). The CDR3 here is CASSPSGDTQYF. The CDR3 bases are TGTGCCAGCAGCCCTTCAGGGGATACGCAGTATTTT.